Shown below are 24 T cell receptor beta chains from a single sample sequenced in a study of T cells in localized non-small cell lung cancer. Profiled with immunoSEQ multiplex PCR; TCRdb holds only in-frame clones, not every one. The sample consists of some 1,400 clones, 18% of them appearing once. Sample: lung tumor tissue, taken before any cancer treatment. Every receptor here comes from a female donor older than 55 with stage I squamous cell lung carcinoma.

A few counts support this clone. This rearrangement joins TRBV28 to TRBJ2-5, with unresolved D. The germline CDR1 and CDR2 sequences are MDHEN and SYDVKM. CDR3 length: 12 residues. V was shortened by 5 bases and J by 13 bases, with 17 bases between the two germline ends. As DNA, the CDR3 is TGTGCCAGCAGTCGGCCAGCCCGCTTTCTGTACTTC. Its translation: CASSRPARFLYF. Supplemented by reference TRBV28 and TRBJ2-5, the full variable domain reads DVKVTQSSRYLVKRTGEKVFLECVQDMDHENMFWYRQDPGLGLRLIYFSYDVKMKEKGDIPEGYSVSREKKERFSLILESASTNQTSMYLCASSRPARFLYFGPGTRLLVL.

J is TRBJ2-7 and V is TRBV7-2; no clear D gene. V shed 2 bases and J shed 1 base, with 6 bases lying between them. CDR1 SGHTA and CDR2 FQGNSA come from the germline V gene. The CDR3 totals 13 residues. CDR3 bases: TGTGCCAGCAGCTTATTAGGGTCCTACGAGCAGTACTTC. It encodes CASSLLGSYEQYF.

A few counts support this clone. The chain has TRBV7-8 and TRBJ1-4; D uncertain. The CDR3 extends over 13 amino acids. Germline V gives CDR1 SGHVS, CDR2 FQNEAQ. Between the trimmed V and J ends, which lost 5 bases and 7 bases, there was a span of 11 bases. CDR3 sequence reads: CASSLGSSEKLFF. Written as DNA, the CDR3 is TGTGCCAGCAGCCTGGGGTCGTCTGAAAAACTGTTTTTT.

In its sample, this clone ranks as medium-sized. The rearrangement joins TRBV11-3 to TRBJ2-5, with 8 bases matching TRBD2. Germline V gene data show CDR1 as SGHNT and CDR2 as YENEEA. V dropped 5 bases and J dropped 13; count of bases not matched to a gene: 15. The CDR3 is 14 residues long. DNA of the CDR3: TGTGCCAGCAGCCCGGGGGGGCAGGTGGGATCAAGGTACTTC. Amino acids: CASSPGGQVGSRYF.

The V and J genes are TRBV27 and TRBJ2-5; D perhaps matches TRBD1 (5 bases). The CDR3 is 13 residues long. The V end lost 2 bases, the J end lost 5 bases, and 9 bases lay between the germline ends. From germline, CDR1 is MNHEY and CDR2 SMNVEV (reference sequence). The CDR3 DNA sequence: TGTGCCAGCAGTTTAGGGGCGTGGGAGACCCAGTACTTC. It encodes CASSLGAWETQYF.

This clone is termed medium-sized. The chain carries TRBV11-3 and TRBJ2-7; D is ambiguous. The CDR3 contains 16 residues. The germline V and J ends were trimmed by 3 bases and 6 bases, with 21 bases remaining between them. Per germline, CDR1 SGHNT and CDR2 YENEEA. The CDR3 protein is CASSLDPRSVGFEQYF. The DNA of the CDR3 is TGTGCCAGCAGCTTGGACCCCAGGTCGGTGGGATTCGAGCAGTACTTC.

This rearrangement joins TRBV5-1 to TRBJ2-1; 8 bases are shared with TRBD1. The germline V gene has CDR1 SGHRS and CDR2 YFSETQ. V dropped 0 bases and J dropped 1; count of bases not matched to a gene: 0. The CDR3 runs 15 residues. The CDR3 loop reads CASSLGQGSYNEQFF. As DNA, the CDR3 is TGCGCCAGCAGCTTGGGACAGGGGTCCTACAATGAGCAGTTCTTC. Using reference TRBV5-1 and TRBJ2-1 for the parts outside the CDR3, the full variable domain is KAGVTQTPRYLIKTRGQQVTLSCSPISGHRSVSWYQQTPGQGLQFLFEYFSETQRNKGNFPGRFSGRQFSNSRSEMNVSTLELGDSALYLCASSLGQGSYNEQFFGPGTRLTVL.

This clone was seen just once. V and J are TRBV19 and TRBJ2-7; 12 bases agree with TRBD1. The CDR3 is 14 residues long. Germline V gene lookup returns CDR1 LNHDA and CDR2 SQIVND (reference sequence). V was pared by 7 bases and J by 9 bases, with 10 bases of the junction left unmatched. The DNA of the CDR3 is TGTGCCAGTACCCAAGGGACAGGGGGCGCGCGGCAGTACTTC. This gives the protein CASTQGTGGARQYF. Full variable domain (remainder filled in from reference TRBV19 and TRBJ2-7): DGGITQSPKYLFRKEGQNVTLSCEQNLNHDAMYWYRQDPGQGLRLIYYSQIVNDFQKGDIAEGYSVSREKKESFPLTVTSAQKNPTAFYLCASTQGTGGARQYFGPGTRLTVT.

In this sample, this clone turned up a few times. This chain connects TRBV28 to TRBJ1-5; no clear D. CDR1 is MDHEN and CDR2 is SYDVKM in the germline V gene. The CDR3 consists of 12 residues. Deletions cut 2 bases from V and 4 bases from J, with 3 bases between. The CDR3 DNA sequence: TGTGCCAGCAGTTTACAGAATCAGCCCCAGCATTTT. It yields the protein CASSLQNQPQHF.

This chain joins TRBV29-1 and TRBJ2-5; D is possibly TRBD1 (6 bases). Trimming left V 6 bases short and J 5 bases short, with 16 bases between. Germline-derived CDR1 and CDR2 are SQVTM and ANQGSEA. This CDR3 spans 13 amino acids. The CDR3 here is CSVGQGIRETQYF. Written as DNA, the CDR3 is TGCAGCGTCGGGCAGGGGATAAGGGAGACCCAGTACTTC.

By its share, this clone is large (0.1 to 1%). The DNA of the CDR3 is TGTGCCAGCAGCCAAGATAGCACGGGAGCAGGGGAGACCCAGTACTTC. It codes for CASSQDSTGAGETQYF. J is TRBJ2-5 and V is TRBV14, with a tentative D call TRBD2 (6 bases). The V gene's germline CDR1 is SGHDN and CDR2 FVKESK. Between the trimmed V and J ends, which lost 0 bases and 5 bases, there was a span of 16 bases. This CDR3 is 16 amino acids long.

V gene TRBV12-2 combines with J gene TRBJ1-2. TRBV12-2 is tagged as a pseudogene. The CDR3 is 16 residues long. CDR3 DNA sequence: TGTGCAAGTCGCAGCTGTGCTCCACGAAAGACCTATGGCTACACCTTC. Amino acid sequence: CASRSCAPRKTYGYTF.

This chain joins TRBV30 and TRBJ2-3, with a tentative D call TRBD1 (6 bases). Trimming stripped 3 bases from V and 3 bases from J, with 10 bases between. Germline CDR1 and CDR2: GTSNPN and SVGIG (reference sequence). The CDR3 has 13 amino acids. CDR3 nucleotide sequence: TGTGCCTGGAGGGAAAGGGGGACAGATACGCAGTATTTT. Amino acids: CAWRERGTDTQYF. Using reference TRBV30 and TRBJ2-3 for the parts outside the CDR3, the full variable domain is SQTIHQWPATLVQPVGSPLSLECTVEGTSNPNLYWYRQAAGRGLQLLFYSVGIGQISSEVPQNLSASRPQDRQFILSSKKLLLSDSGFYLCAWRERGTDTQYFGPGTRLTVL.

This clone came up a few times. The V and J genes are TRBV19 and TRBJ2-2; D unresolved. V was cut by 2 bases and J by 5 bases, with 9 bases left in between. This CDR3 has 14 residues. Germline-derived CDR1 and CDR2 are LNHDA and SQIVND (reference sequence). The CDR3 spells CASSIRSETGELFF. CDR3 DNA sequence: TGTGCCAGTAGTATACGCTCAGAAACCGGGGAGCTGTTTTTT.

V gene TRBV28 combines with J gene TRBJ2-7; TRBD2 aligns across 8 bases. The ends lost 4 bases at V and 3 bases at J; junction bases unmatched: 8. Germline loops: CDR1 MDHEN, CDR2 SYDVKM. This CDR3 comprises 15 residues. The CDR3 spells CASSSLSGALYEQYF. CDR3 DNA sequence: TGTGCCAGCAGTTCCCTTAGCGGGGCCCTCTACGAGCAGTACTTC.

The chain combines TRBV28 with TRBJ2-2, with TRBD2 matching 12 bases. The germline V gene has CDR1 MDHEN and CDR2 SYDVKM. The CDR3 is 17 residues long. With 5 bases clipped from V and 3 bases from J, the junction kept 7 bases outside the gene matches. CDR3 amino acids: CASSPASGRADTGELFF. For the CDR3, the DNA is TGTGCCAGCAGTCCGGCTAGCGGGAGGGCGGACACCGGGGAGCTGTTTTTT.

The CDR3 region is CASSQDASVAYEQYF. The DNA for the CDR3 is TGCGCCAGCAGCCAAGATGCTAGCGTCGCCTACGAGCAGTACTTC. The chain is built from TRBV4-1 and TRBJ2-7; maybe TRBD2 (6 bases). CDR1 and CDR2 from the germline V gene are MGHRA and YSYEKL. The CDR3 has 15 amino acids. Trimming removed 0 bases from V and 2 bases from J, with 11 bases in between.

The chain uses TRBV6-8 and TRBJ1-2; D perhaps matches TRBD1 (5 bases). CDR3 length: 14 amino acids. Germline CDR1 MNHGY, CDR2 SAAAGT. The germline V and J ends were trimmed by 6 bases and 9 bases, with 20 bases remaining between them. CDR3 protein: CASRRDGLELSYTF. The CDR3 DNA reads TGTGCCAGCAGGAGGGACGGACTAGAACTAAGCTACACCTTC.

This sequence joins TRBV28 and TRBJ2-3, with TRBD2 matching 10 bases. With V trimmed by 7 bases and J by 1 base, 2 bases remained unmatched. The CDR3 consists of 14 residues. CDR1 MDHEN and CDR2 SYDVKM come from the germline V gene. CDR3 coding DNA: TGTGCCAGCAACGGACTAGCGGGCACAGATACGCAGTATTTT. Protein: CASNGLAGTDTQYF. The full variable domain, completed using reference TRBV28 and TRBJ2-3, is DVKVTQSSRYLVKRTGEKVFLECVQDMDHENMFWYRQDPGLGLRLIYFSYDVKMKEKGDIPEGYSVSREKKERFSLILESASTNQTSMYLCASNGLAGTDTQYFGPGTRLTVL.

This clone was observed a handful of times. The chain joins TRBV30 to TRBJ2-2, with no clear D. CDR1 GTSNPN and CDR2 SVGIG come from the germline V gene (reference sequence). This CDR3 region has 11 residues. V was trimmed by 5 bases and J by 6 bases, leaving 7 bases between them. The CDR3: CAWASPGELFF. Written as DNA, the CDR3 is TGTGCCTGGGCCTCCCCCGGGGAGCTGTTTTTT.

This clone is categorized as medium-sized. The chain combines TRBV9 with TRBJ2-7; D is perhaps TRBD1 or TRBD2 (5 bases each). The CDR3 covers 16 residues. The V gene's germline CDR1 is SGDLS and CDR2 YYNGEE. Trimming left V 4 bases short and J 7 bases short, with 24 bases between. CDR3 sequence: CASSPRSGTQTGEQYF. In DNA form, the CDR3 reads TGTGCCAGCAGCCCCCGTTCCGGGACCCAGACGGGGGAGCAGTACTTC.

The chain couples TRBV5-1 to TRBJ1-2, with 9 bases aligning to TRBD1. CDR1 and CDR2 from the germline V gene are SGHRS and YFSETQ. V dropped 3 bases and J dropped 6; count of bases not matched to a gene: 9. The CDR3 consists of 15 residues. This CDR3 is CASSSDGQGRDGYTF. In nucleotides, the CDR3 is TGCGCCAGCAGCTCGGATGGACAGGGGAGAGATGGCTACACCTTC. The variable domain in full, completed from reference TRBV5-1 and TRBJ1-2, reads KAGVTQTPRYLIKTRGQQVTLSCSPISGHRSVSWYQQTPGQGLQFLFEYFSETQRNKGNFPGRFSGRQFSNSRSEMNVSTLELGDSALYLCASSSDGQGRDGYTFGSGTRLTVV.

The CDR3 loop is CASSQMGGQGTEAFF. The CDR3 coding sequence is TGTGCCAGCAGCCAGATGGGGGGACAGGGCACTGAAGCTTTCTTT. This chain uses TRBV11-3 with TRBJ1-1, with TRBD1 identical over 9 bases. The ends lost 5 bases at V and 4 bases at J; junction bases unmatched: 8. The CDR3 runs to 15 residues. Germline V lookup: CDR1 SGHNT, CDR2 YENEEA.

This clone was found a few times. The chain carries TRBV28 and TRBJ2-4; perhaps TRBD1 as D (6 bases). Germline V gives CDR1 MDHEN, CDR2 SYDVKM. V dropped 2 bases and J dropped 9 bases, with 14 bases sitting between them. The CDR3 contains 14 residues. The CDR3 DNA reads TGTGCCAGCAGTTTAATAGGGGGTGGGAGCATTCAGTACTTC. Its translation is CASSLIGGGSIQYF.